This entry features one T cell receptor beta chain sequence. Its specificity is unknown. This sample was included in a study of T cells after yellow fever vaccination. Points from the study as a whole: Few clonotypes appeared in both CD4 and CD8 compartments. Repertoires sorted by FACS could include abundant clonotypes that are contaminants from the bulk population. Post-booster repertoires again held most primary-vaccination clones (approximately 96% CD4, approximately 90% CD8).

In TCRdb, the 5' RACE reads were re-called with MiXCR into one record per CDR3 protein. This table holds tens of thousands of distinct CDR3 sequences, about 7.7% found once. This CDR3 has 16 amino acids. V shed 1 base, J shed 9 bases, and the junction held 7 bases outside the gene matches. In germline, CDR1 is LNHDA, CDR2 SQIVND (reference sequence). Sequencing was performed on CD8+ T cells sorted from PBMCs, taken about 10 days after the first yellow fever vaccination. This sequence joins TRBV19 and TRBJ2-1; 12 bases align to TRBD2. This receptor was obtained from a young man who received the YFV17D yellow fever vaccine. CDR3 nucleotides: TGTGCCAGTAGTATAGTTTCTAGCGGGGGGGCCCGTGAGCAGTTCTTC. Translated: CASSIVSSGGAREQFF.